Following are 11 T cell receptor beta chains from one sample sequenced in a study of response to subunit inactivated influenza vaccine. MiXCR, run by TCRdb on the RT-PCR reads, gives a single entry per CDR3 protein. The sample contains over 150,000 distinct CDR3 sequences, about a tenth of which appear only once. This specimen was non-naive T cells sorted from PBMCs, taken roughly 47 days after vaccination. The receptor set was obtained from a man aged 50-59 years who received an inactivated influenza vaccine.

This clonotype was counted only a few times. The rearrangement uses TRBV4-1 and TRBJ2-6, with D perhaps TRBD2 (7 bases). Deletions cut 4 bases from V and 2 bases from J, with 12 bases between. CDR1 MGHRA and CDR2 YSYEKL come from the germline V gene. CDR3 size: 16 residues. DNA for the CDR3: TGCGCCAGCAGCCGGGGGGGCATCGCTGGGGCCAACGTCCTGACTTTC. Amino acids: CASSRGGIAGANVLTF.

The chain employs TRBV11-3 and TRBJ2-5; no clear D. Germline V gene sequence: CDR1 SGHNT, CDR2 YENEEA. This CDR3 is 14 amino acids long. The V gene lost 5 bases and the J gene lost 0 bases, with 10 bases spanning the gap. The CDR3 DNA sequence: TGTGCCAGCAGCCCAGAAGGGTACCAAGAGACCCAGTACTTC. Translating it yields CASSPEGYQETQYF.

In its sample, this clonotype was seen many times. An end of the junction differs from the germline gene, which may be a read error. The rearrangement joins TRBV7-7 to TRBJ2-1, with 10 bases identical to TRBD2. CDR3 size: 15 residues. Germline assignment: CDR1 SSHAT and CDR2 FNYEAQ (reference sequence). The CDR3 DNA reads TGTGCTAGCAAACGAGGACTAGCGGAGGACAATGAGCAGTTCTTC. Residues: CASKRGLAEDNEQFF. Together with reference TRBV7-7 and TRBJ2-1, the CDR3 gives the full variable domain: GAGVSQSPRYKVTKRGQDVTLRCDPISSHATLYWYQQALGQGPEFLTYFNYEAQPDKSGLPSDRFSAERPEGSISTLTIQRTEQRDSAMYRCASKRGLAEDNEQFFGPGTRLTVL.

This clonotype has at least ten counts. The V call is TRBV15, the J call TRBJ2-1, with 10 bases that match TRBD2. Germline assignment: CDR1 LNHNV and CDR2 YYDKDF (reference sequence). The CDR3 runs to 17 residues. The junction had 13 bases not matched to a gene; V was cut back by 4 bases and J by 7 bases. CDR3 amino acids: CATSTPKERGGRNEQFF. In DNA form, the CDR3 reads TGTGCCACCAGCACCCCAAAGGAGCGGGGGGGCCGTAATGAGCAGTTCTTC.

This clonotype occurred a few times. The chain has TRBV7-9 and TRBJ2-3; TRBD2 is a possible D gene (5 bases). Trimming removed 0 bases from V and 0 bases from J, with 7 bases in between. Germline loops: CDR1 SEHNR, CDR2 FQNEAQ (reference sequence). CDR3 length equals 15 residues. CDR3: CASSLALASTDTQYF. CDR3 bases: TGTGCCAGCAGCTTAGCGCTAGCTAGCACAGATACGCAGTATTTT.

The chain has TRBV11-2 and TRBJ2-1; D remains unclear. This CDR3 has 16 residues. From germline, CDR1 is SGHAT and CDR2 FQNNGV. The V gene lost 7 bases and the J gene lost 4 bases, with 20 bases spanning the gap. CDR3 residues: CASTLSTVKTYNEQFF. The CDR3 DNA is TGTGCCAGCACCCTATCGACGGTAAAGACTTACAATGAGCAGTTCTTC.

This clonotype was seen more than once but under ten times. The chain couples TRBV6-1 to TRBJ2-5; maybe TRBD2 (5 bases). The V end was cut by 2 bases, the J end by 4 bases, with 17 bases between. This CDR3 has 16 amino acids. Looked up from germline, CDR1 is MNHNS and CDR2 is SASEGT. The CDR3 loop is CASSEFLRVSGETQYF. CDR3 sequence (DNA): TGTGCCAGCAGTGAATTTTTGAGGGTATCAGGAGAGACCCAGTACTTC.

The V and J genes are TRBV6-2 or TRBV6-3 and TRBJ2-7, with 7 positions matching TRBD2. With V trimmed by 6 bases and J by 4 bases, 9 bases remained unmatched. The CDR3 has 14 residues. Germline assignment: CDR1 MNHEY and CDR2 SVGEGT. In DNA form, the CDR3 reads TGTGCCAGCAGAACGGGCCCGGGAGGATACGAGCAGTACTTC. Translation gives CASRTGPGGYEQYF.

V and J are TRBV5-1 and TRBJ1-2, with D perhaps TRBD1 (5 bases). The length of the CDR3 is 12 residues. Per the germline V gene, CDR1 is SGHRS and CDR2 is YFSETQ. The germline V and J ends were trimmed by 3 bases and 8 bases, with 11 bases remaining between them. CDR3 nucleotides: TGCGCCAGCAGCTCGGGGGGGGGAGGCTACACCTTC. Its translation is CASSSGGGGYTF.

In nucleotides, the CDR3 is TGTGCCAGCAGCCCTTGGACTAGCCCCACAGATACGCAGTATTTT. Its protein is CASSPWTSPTDTQYF. The chain uses TRBV7-2 and TRBJ2-3; 8 bases fit TRBD2. V was clipped by 5 bases and J by 2 bases; unmatched bases: 6. CDR3 length: 15 residues. Germline V CDR1 and CDR2: SGHTA, FQGNSA.

As for this clonotype: An end of the junction does not agree with germline; a read error may underlie this. The V and J genes are TRBV6-2 or TRBV6-3 and TRBJ2-4, with a weak D call TRBD1 (6 bases). Germline V gene lookup returns CDR1 MNHEY and CDR2 SVGEGT. This CDR3 contains 14 residues. The CDR3 DNA reads as TGTGCCAGCACCAAAACAGGGACCAAAAACACTCAGTACTTC. Translating gives CASTKTGTKNTQYF.